Here is one T cell receptor beta chain with its context. Using immunoSEQ multiplex PCR, the repertoire was profiled, and TCRdb retains in-frame clones only, with some absent. The data hold 250,000 or so clones, with roughly four fifths observed a single time. The entry originates in a study of blood T cell repertoires in COVID-19. The sample was peripheral blood. This clonotype originated in an older woman with acute or convalescent COVID-19.

DNA for the CDR3: TGTGCCAGCAGTTTCCTCATTGGGGGGGAGGAAAAACTGTTTTTT. Translated: CASSFLIGGEEKLFF. V and J are TRBV28 and TRBJ1-4; D may be TRBD1 (5 bases). Trimming stripped 3 bases from V and 8 bases from J, with 16 bases between. This CDR3 region has 15 residues. CDR1 and CDR2 (germline): MDHEN, SYDVKM. The whole variable domain, filled in from reference TRBV28 and TRBJ1-4, reads DVKVTQSSRYLVKRTGEKVFLECVQDMDHENMFWYRQDPGLGLRLIYFSYDVKMKEKGDIPEGYSVSREKKERFSLILESASTNQTSMYLCASSFLIGGEEKLFFGSGTQLSVL.